In this sample, the clone carrying this TCR beta chain turned up a few times. This specimen comes from a study of T cells in Graves' hyperthyroidism and ophthalmopathy. The patients, who ranged from 18 to 65 in age, presented with newly diagnosed hyperthyroidism lasting under 2 months. The blood was taken when hyperthyroidism was first diagnosed, before any ophthalmopathy symptoms showed up. Germline assignment: CDR1 SNHLY and CDR2 FYNNEI. V was clipped by 3 bases and J by 5 bases; unmatched bases: 5. This CDR3 has 14 residues. The TCR beta CDR3 regions underwent amplification using RNA transcripts as the source. The HTBI set primed first-round TCR CDR3 RT-PCR. MiXCR, applied by TCRdb to the multiplex PCR reads, yields one record per CDR3 protein. The sample has under 450,000 distinct CDR3 sequences, roughly 14% seen once.

Sequences were obtained from blood. The chain is built from TRBV2 and TRBJ2-7; 9 bases line up with TRBD1. The receptor was isolated from a man aged 30 to 39 with Graves' hyperthyroidism that later progressed to Graves' ophthalmopathy. The CDR3 loop reads CASSDPGDRDEQYF. The DNA of the CDR3 is TGTGCCAGCAGTGATCCGGGGGACAGGGACGAGCAGTACTTC. Full variable domain (rest looked up from reference TRBV2 and TRBJ2-7): EPEVTQTPSHQVTQMGQEVILRCVPISNHLYFYWYRQILGQKVEFLVSFYNNEISEKSEIFDDQFSVERPDGSNFTLKIRSTKLEDSAMYFCASSDPGDRDEQYFGPGTRLTVT.